This TCR beta chain was recorded in a study of identical twins' blood T cells. A previously described protocol, modified, built RNA-based TCR cDNA libraries. Both ends of each TCR cDNA library bore sample-specific barcodes. From the 5' RACE reads, TCRdb called clonotypes with MiXCR, one entry per CDR3 protein. The sample includes 300,000 to 450,000 distinct CDR3 sequences, under 30% of them seen just once. All three twin pairs grew up together with likely shared infections and vaccines. J lost 8 bases, V lost 6 bases, and 9 bases had no gene match. CDR1 is SEHNR, CDR2 FQNEAQ, per germline (reference sequence). CDR3 length equals 14 residues. The sample holds a few counts of this clonotype. Its cognate antigen is unknown. Study results and caveats: Environmental influences on twin similarity could not be excluded.

V is TRBV7-9 and J is TRBJ1-4, with 7 bases that match TRBD1. What was sequenced was PBMCs. The clonotype originates from a woman aged 18-49 years in good health. The DNA of the CDR3 is TGTGCCAGCAGTCCACAGGGGATCTACGAAAAACTGTTTTTT. Amino acids: CASSPQGIYEKLFF.